This is a list of T cell receptor beta chains from one sample in a study of T-cell memory formation after mild COVID-19. TCRdb re-derived calls from the 5' RACE reads in MiXCR, one entry per CDR3 protein. The top ten hold approximately 2.1% of the sample, which has about 180,000 distinct CDR3 sequences, approximately 16% seen once. The specimen sequenced was PBMCs or a T cell subset sorted from them (not recorded which). These receptors were collected from an adult woman who had mild COVID-19 (a few samples of this study predate the infection). Cell type and time point are not known. The CDR3 runs from the conserved cysteine through the conserved F or W.

v_gene: TRBV3-1; CDR3aa: CASSQERLAAVPQFF
v_gene: TRBV5-1; CDR3aa: CASWNRLDLKDTQYF
v_gene: TRBV14; CDR3aa: CASSPRTGDNEQFF
v_gene: TRBV2; CDR3aa: CASSSRGLGNQPQHF
v_gene: TRBV15; CDR3aa: CATSRGGTGDSPLHF
v_gene: TRBV12-3/TRBV12-4; CDR3aa: CASSNRVQAFF
v_gene: TRBV6-5; CDR3aa: CASSPSGTGDTDTQYF
v_gene: TRBV24-1; CDR3aa: CATSDPQLAGRNEQFF
v_gene: TRBV18; CDR3aa: CASSPPSGSSYEQYF
v_gene: TRBV11-3; CDR3aa: CASSFSGTGGQGNIQYF
v_gene: TRBV6-1; CDR3aa: CASRDGGSGANVLTF
v_gene: TRBV11-2; CDR3aa: CASTRYRDRDTDTQYF
v_gene: TRBV9; CDR3aa: CASSVAGGPTQYF
v_gene: TRBV30; CDR3aa: CAWSFGTRNIQYF
v_gene: TRBV5-5; CDR3aa: CASSAGPSVPTGELFF
v_gene: TRBV27; CDR3aa: CASSFYGQVGNSPLHF
v_gene: TRBV9; CDR3aa: CASSPGTWGGEQYF
v_gene: TRBV19; CDR3aa: CASSIGRDRGHNEQFF
v_gene: TRBV29-1; CDR3aa: CSVEDRGRGLYEQYF
v_gene: TRBV24-1; CDR3aa: CATSSTVGGVIADTQYF
v_gene: TRBV12-3/TRBV12-4; CDR3aa: CASSLGDRGFGNTIYF
v_gene: TRBV30; CDR3aa: CAWDPKNTEAFF
v_gene: TRBV19; CDR3aa: CASGGRRTDTQYF
v_gene: TRBV7-3; CDR3aa: CASSPLGTSRKETQYF
v_gene: TRBV6-2/TRBV6-3; CDR3aa: CASNPGASRTTEAFF
v_gene: TRBV4-1; CDR3aa: CASSQEPRGGYEQYF
v_gene: TRBV4-1; CDR3aa: CASSPMRGANTIYF
v_gene: TRBV12-3/TRBV12-4; CDR3aa: CASSLRGNNEQYF
v_gene: TRBV20-1; CDR3aa: CSALDRAYEQYF
v_gene: TRBV7-8; CDR3aa: CASRVPGQRNNEQFF
v_gene: TRBV18; CDR3aa: CASSPRSVNTEAFF
v_gene: TRBV5-1; CDR3aa: CASRSGGGRSEAFF
v_gene: TRBV12-3/TRBV12-4; CDR3aa: CASSLSTGARGGYTF
v_gene: TRBV9; CDR3aa: CASSVDGGTGNTIYF
v_gene: TRBV7-8; CDR3aa: CASSFTRGAGTEAFF
v_gene: TRBV12-3/TRBV12-4; CDR3aa: CASSLTGGRNTEAFF
v_gene: TRBV12-3/TRBV12-4; CDR3aa: CASSLHEFAGRYEQYF
v_gene: TRBV12-3/TRBV12-4; CDR3aa: CASVLSSSPTYEQYF
v_gene: TRBV5-1; CDR3aa: CASSFAGSGELFF
v_gene: TRBV2; CDR3aa: CAIGLSSYNEQFF
v_gene: TRBV7-3; CDR3aa: CASSPLAGAPQETQYF
v_gene: TRBV3-1; CDR3aa: CASSQEIVSYNEQFF